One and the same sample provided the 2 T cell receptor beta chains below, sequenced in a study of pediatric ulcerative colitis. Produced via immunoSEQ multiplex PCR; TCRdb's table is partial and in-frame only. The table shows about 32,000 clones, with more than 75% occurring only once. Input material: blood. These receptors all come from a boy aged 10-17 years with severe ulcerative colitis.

This CDR3 reads CASSQSPGGRQPQHF. The CDR3 DNA follows: TGCGCCAGCAGCCAATCCCCGGGGGGTCGGCAGCCCCAGCATTTT. The chain joins TRBV4-1 to TRBJ1-5; D perhaps matches TRBD1 (5 bases). Germline V gene lookup returns CDR1 MGHRA and CDR2 YSYEKL. The CDR3 spans 15 residues. V lost 2 bases, J lost 7 bases, and 15 bases lay in between.

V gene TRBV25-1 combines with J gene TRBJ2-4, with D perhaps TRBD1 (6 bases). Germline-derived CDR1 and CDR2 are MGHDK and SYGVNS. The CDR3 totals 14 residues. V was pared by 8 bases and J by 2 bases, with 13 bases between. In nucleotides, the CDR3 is TGTGCCAGCGGGAGCACAGGGACCAAAAACATTCAGTACTTC. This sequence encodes CASGSTGTKNIQYF.